The present TCR beta chain was sequenced within a study of T cell responses to AZD1222 COVID-19 vaccine (dated by TCRdb to the early 2020s). Regarding the complete study: AZD1222 recipients given second doses at about 4 weeks or at about 12 weeks were pooled, since spike-specific TCR depth and breadth were not found to differ between the two schedules. TCR sequencing covered over 230 trial participants: 207 given two doses of AZD1222 and approximately 26 given two doses of MenACWY control vaccine. Trial participants were enrolled by age into 18-55, 56-69 and 70-plus year subgroups, with approximately 150, 28 and 58 TCR-sequenced participants respectively.

The CDR3 regions of human TCRbeta chains were analyzed by immunosequencing. Per the original workflow: TCRs in the repertoires were matched against a reference library of SARS-CoV-2-specific TCRs that had been generated with the MIRA antigen-specificity platform. Breadth meant the fraction of unique TCRs that were SARS-CoV-2-associated, whereas depth meant the fraction of total T cells that were SARS-CoV-2-associated. Using the MIRA data, every spike-specific TCR was mapped to the spike region that the TCR reacted to and assigned to either a CD4 or a CD8 class. Log10-transformed breadth and depth values were compared by one-way ANOVA with Sidak's multiple comparisons tests. TCRdb limited this immuneACCESS table to in-frame rearrangements with V and J called. A share of clones is missing; checked studies link under half to unresolved V genes, and the rest is unexplained. V and J calls and clone size are those listed in that table; D and trimming were worked out from the DNA. The sample table lists some 130,000 clones, about 90% of them with a count of one. The top ten hold 1.5% to 2% of the sample.

The paper as a whole reports these results and caveats: Nearly half of unique spike-specific TCRs reportedly recognized epitopes outside regions mutated in the B.1.351 and B.1.1.7 variants. The 56-69-year group was small, and its depth increase did not reach significance, likely because of low power. Conclusions about previously exposed vaccinees were limited because only 5 or 6 AZD1222 recipients were SARS-CoV-2 seropositive at baseline. Because no day 14 peak-response samples were available, the repertoires could be characterized only after the peak T cell response. Most participants were white British and females outnumbered males, and the authors suggested that clonal diversity may have been underestimated. The vaccine-associated CD4 TCRs covered the entire spike protein, and the dominant responses fell in regions 160-218 and 743-854. After two AZD1222 doses, both the breadth and the depth of spike-specific TCRs were significantly higher than at day 0 and than in MenACWY recipients.

The cysteine opens and the phenylalanine closes a CDR3 of 15 amino acids. Of the read, only the CDR3 DNA is kept; its 45 bases are in frame from base 1. The CDR1 and CDR2 encoded by the germline V gene are MNHNS and SASEGT. V drops 7 bases and J drops 3 bases, leaving 15 bases in between. The time point label on this specimen signifies: baseline before first vaccination. Vaccinee samples came from UK trials COV001 and COV002, including a single-blind randomized controlled phase 2/3 trial of AZD1222 (ChAdOx1 nCoV-19) in healthy adults. For TCRbeta chain sequencing, PBMC samples were collected from trial participants at day 0 and at day 28 after the second dose. This clone was observed once. Its target antigen remains unknown. No much larger clone exists at a distance of one base, and base qualities are not known.

The starting material was peripheral blood, obtained on day 0 of AZD1222 vaccination. This TCR derives from an adult in good health. Recombination connected TRBV6-1 to TRBJ2-2, with TRBD1 as a weak D call on 5 bases. In nucleotides, the sequence is TGTGCCAGCAAAGTTCAAAGGGGTGACACCGGGGAGCTGTTTTTT. This is translated as CASKVQRGDTGELFF.